This TCR beta chain emerged from a study of early T cells in non-severe SARS-CoV-2 infection. About the research overall: Sequencing of bulk RNA from unsorted whole blood was done, without chain pairing.

Many counts were recorded for this clonotype. What it binds is unknown. cDNA molecules, individually, were tagged with unique molecular identifiers. TCRdb redid the calling of the 5' RACE reads with MiXCR, one entry per CDR3 protein. The sample includes roughly 56,000 distinct CDR3 sequences, 8.2% seen only once; the top ten take around 4.5%. The CDR3 is made up of 11 amino acids. Germline V gene sequence: CDR1 LGHDT, CDR2 YNNKEL (reference sequence). Deletions cut 0 bases from V and 9 bases from J, with 5 bases between. Whole-study findings and limits: In VDJdb matching, anti-spike CD8 responses were favored while private and CD4 specificities went missing.

This receptor was obtained from an adult who was a healthcare worker with PCR-confirmed SARS-CoV-2 infection or an uninfected control (not recorded which). What was sequenced was whole blood. The chain uses TRBV3-1 and TRBJ1-2; D unclear. The DNA for the CDR3 is TGTGCCAGCAGCCAAGATACCCGCTACACCTTC. Protein: CASSQDTRYTF.